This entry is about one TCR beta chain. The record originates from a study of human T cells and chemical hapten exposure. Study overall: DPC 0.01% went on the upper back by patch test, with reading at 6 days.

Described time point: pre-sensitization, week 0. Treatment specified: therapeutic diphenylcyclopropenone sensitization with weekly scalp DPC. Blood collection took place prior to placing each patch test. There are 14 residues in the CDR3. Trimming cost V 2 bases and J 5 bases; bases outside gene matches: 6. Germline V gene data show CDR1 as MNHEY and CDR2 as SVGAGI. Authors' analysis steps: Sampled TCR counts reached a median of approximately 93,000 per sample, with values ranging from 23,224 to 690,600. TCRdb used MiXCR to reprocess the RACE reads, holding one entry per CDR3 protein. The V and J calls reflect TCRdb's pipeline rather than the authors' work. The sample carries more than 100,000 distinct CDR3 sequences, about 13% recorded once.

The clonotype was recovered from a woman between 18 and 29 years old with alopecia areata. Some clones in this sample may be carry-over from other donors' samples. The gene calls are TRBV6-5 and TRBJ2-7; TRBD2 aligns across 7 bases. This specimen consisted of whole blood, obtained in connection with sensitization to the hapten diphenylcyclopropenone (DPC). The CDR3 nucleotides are TGTGCCAGCAGTTACCGGGGAGGGGAGGACGAGCAGTACTTC. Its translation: CASSYRGGEDEQYF.